These 9 T cell receptor beta chains share one sample of origin, sequenced in a study of blood T cell repertoires in COVID-19. Repertoires were generated with immunoSEQ multiplex PCR, while TCRdb's copy carries only in-frame clones and drops some. The profile shows around 700,000 clones, 70% to 90% of them singletons. The sequenced material came from peripheral blood. Every receptor here comes from a woman aged 18-30 years with acute or convalescent COVID-19.

The genes are TRBV4-1 and TRBJ1-2; 9 bases line up with TRBD1. Germline CDR1 is MGHRA and CDR2 is YSYEKL. The CDR3 consists of 14 residues. J was trimmed by 7 bases and V by 4 bases; bases with no gene match: 7. DNA for the CDR3: TGCGCCAGCAGCCCGGACAGGGGAAGGCTTGGCTACACCTTC. This codes for CASSPDRGRLGYTF.

V gene TRBV10-3 combines with J gene TRBJ1-1; TRBD1 matches at 10 bases. CDR1 is ENHRY and CDR2 is SYGVKD in the germline V gene. J lost 4 bases, V lost 9 bases, and 2 bases had no gene match. The CDR3 contains 12 residues. The CDR3 coding sequence is TGTGCCATTTGGACAGGGGGCACTGAAGCTTTCTTT. It is translated as CAIWTGGTEAFF.

The chain combines TRBV21-1 with TRBJ2-4; TRBD1, the D gene given by the table, was not confirmed from the DNA. TRBV21-1 is a listed pseudogene. The CDR3 consists of 15 residues. The CDR3 nucleotides read TGTGCCAGCATCCCATCGGAGGGGGCGAAGAACATTCAGTACTTC. Encoded protein: CASIPSEGAKNIQYF.

V usage is TRBV7-9 and J usage is TRBJ2-1, with 8 nucleotides matching TRBD2. J lost 0 bases, V lost 8 bases, and 3 bases had no gene match. CDR1 and CDR2 (germline): SEHNR, FQNEAQ (reference sequence). CDR3 length: 14 amino acids. The CDR3 coding sequence is TGTGCCAGCCGGGGGGGAAGCTCCTACAATGAGCAGTTCTTC. Its protein product is CASRGGSSYNEQFF.

This clone was detected once. The chain joins TRBV9 to TRBJ1-2; 9 nucleotides line up with TRBD1. The germline V gene encodes CDR1 SGDLS and CDR2 YYNGEE. V gave up 3 bases and J gave up 4 bases; unmatched junction bases: 7. The CDR3 covers 15 residues. The CDR3 region has the DNA TGTGCCAGCAGCGCGACAGGGGGTAGCCCCTATGGCTACACCTTC. Its protein product is CASSATGGSPYGYTF.

The V and J genes are TRBV5-6 and TRBJ2-1; TRBD1 aligns across 10 bases. Germline CDR1 reads SGHDT; CDR2 reads YYEEEE. The CDR3 runs 14 residues. The V and J ends lost 2 bases and 9 bases, in that order; junction bases with no gene match: 5. The CDR3 region is CASSLGTGAVEQFF. The CDR3 bases are TGTGCCAGCAGCTTAGGGACAGGGGCTGTTGAGCAGTTCTTC.

The V gene is TRBV14, the J gene TRBJ2-7; the match to TRBD1 covers 10 bases. The germline gives CDR1 SGHDN, CDR2 FVKESK. The CDR3 is 16 amino acids. J was trimmed by 1 base and V by 5 bases; bases with no gene match: 8. The CDR3 sequence is CASSYRPGQGSYEQYF. As DNA, the CDR3 is TGTGCCAGCAGCTACAGACCGGGACAGGGGTCCTACGAGCAGTACTTC.

This clone was seen only once. The J gene is TRBJ1-1, the V gene TRBV6-5, with D possibly being TRBD1 (5 bases). Germline values: CDR1 MNHEY, CDR2 SVGAGI. V dropped 6 bases and J dropped 0 bases, with 14 bases sitting between them. There are 15 residues in the CDR3. Here the CDR3 DNA reads TGTGCCAGCAGCTCAACGGGGGTGGTGAACACTGAAGCTTTCTTT. Translating it yields CASSSTGVVNTEAFF.

This clone was picked up one time. CDR3 region: CASSLGQGGNEQFF. The CDR3, as DNA: TGTGCCAGCAGCTTGGGACAGGGGGGCAATGAGCAGTTCTTC. The V gene is TRBV11-3, the J gene TRBJ2-1, with 11 bases aligning to TRBD1. CDR1 and CDR2 from the germline V gene are SGHNT and YENEEA. The CDR3 runs to 14 residues. V trimming: 3 bases; J trimming: 6 bases; junction bases outside the gene matches: 1.